This T cell receptor beta chain was captured in a study of shared clonotypes between healthy human individuals. Donors, healthy HIV-negative adults, lacked recent acute infections or vaccinations. Germline assignment: CDR1 LNHNV and CDR2 YYDKDF (reference sequence). V was pared by 0 bases and J by 9 bases, with 17 bases between. This CDR3 region has 15 residues. This clone was seen a handful of times. This specimen includes other DNA sequences encoding the same CDR3. At a deep level, the assay was run. Around 30,000 T cell genomes (approximately 0.3 ug DNA) went into each PBMC replicate. In the source study's methods: Because ImmunoSEQ provided only junction sequences with no quality scores, the filtering differed. Generated by immunoSEQ multiplex PCR, the TCRdb table keeps only in-frame clones and is missing some. V, J and clone size are those of that table, while D and trimming were read from the DNA. The sample carries a few hundred thousand clones, 70% to 85% recorded once.

This rearrangement joins TRBV15 to TRBJ1-1; maybe TRBD1 (5 bases). Sequenced input: PBMCs. This TCR was recovered from a woman between 40 and 50 years old in good health. Some clones in this sample may be carry-over from other donors' samples. The CDR3 DNA is TGTGCCACCAGCAGAGATGTCGGTTGGGACGAGAAAGCTTTCTTT. Translated: CATSRDVGWDEKAFF.